Reported below is one T cell receptor (gamma chain). The table lists this clone with a few counts. Its antigen is currently not known. No base quality information exists; no much larger clone differs at one position. This sample also contains other DNA sequences that code for the same CDR3. This entry belongs to a study of gamma-delta chains in newborns, infants, children (dated by TCRdb to between 2017 and 2020). For context, the study as a whole: According to the study title, microbial exposure causes polyclonal expansion of innate gammadelta T cells right after birth. How innate gammadelta T cell populations in human newborns were shaped by microbial exposure immediately after birth was investigated in the study.

TCRdb records Illumina MiSeq as the sequencer. After TCRdb called clones again from the public reads with CATT, rows with identical DNA were merged. The sample data list roughly 1,500 gamma-chain clones, and roughly an eighth of these were observed just once. The ten top clones hold 49% of the sample. The CDR3 contains 16 residues, cysteine and phenylalanine counted. Only the CDR3 portion is preserved as DNA: 48 bases, with reading frame beginning at the first base. Here V drops 1 base and J drops 7 bases, and the junction holds 4 bases not matched to any gene. The germline V gene (reference sequence) specifies GITISATS as CDR1 and ISYDGTV as CDR2.

This sequence uses TRGV9 and TRGJP. The source is a child who was a newborn, infant or young child, either healthy, febrile or measles-vaccinated (not recorded which). Material: blood. CDR3 loop: CALWEVRELGKKIKVF. The DNA sequence reads TGTGCCTTGTGGGAGGTTCGCGAGTTGGGCAAAAAAATCAAGGTATTT.